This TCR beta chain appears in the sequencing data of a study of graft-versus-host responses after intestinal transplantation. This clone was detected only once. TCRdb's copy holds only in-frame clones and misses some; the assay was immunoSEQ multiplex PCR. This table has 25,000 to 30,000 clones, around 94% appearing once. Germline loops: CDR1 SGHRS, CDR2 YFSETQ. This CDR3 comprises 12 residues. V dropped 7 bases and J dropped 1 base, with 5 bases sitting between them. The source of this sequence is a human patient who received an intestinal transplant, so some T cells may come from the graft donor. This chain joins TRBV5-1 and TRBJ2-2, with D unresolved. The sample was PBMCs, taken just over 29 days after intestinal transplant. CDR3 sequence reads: CASRQNTGELFF. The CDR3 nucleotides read TGCGCCAGCCGACAGAACACCGGGGAGCTGTTTTTT.